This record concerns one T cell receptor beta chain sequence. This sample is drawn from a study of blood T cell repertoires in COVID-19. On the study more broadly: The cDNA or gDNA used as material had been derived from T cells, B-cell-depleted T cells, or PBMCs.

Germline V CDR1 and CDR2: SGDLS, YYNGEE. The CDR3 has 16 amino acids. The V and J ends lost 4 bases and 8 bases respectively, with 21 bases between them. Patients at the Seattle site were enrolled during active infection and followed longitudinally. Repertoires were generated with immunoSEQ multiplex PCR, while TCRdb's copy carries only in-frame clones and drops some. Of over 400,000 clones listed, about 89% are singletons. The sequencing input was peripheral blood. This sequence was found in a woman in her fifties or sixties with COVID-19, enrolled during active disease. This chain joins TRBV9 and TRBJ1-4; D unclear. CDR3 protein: CASSITGNPWAEKLFF. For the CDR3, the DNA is TGTGCCAGCAGCATAACGGGAAACCCATGGGCGGAAAAACTGTTTTTT.